The sequence of this TCR beta chain was determined in a study of cytomegalovirus exposure and HLA in healthy donors. Germline CDR1 is LNHNV and CDR2 is YYDKDF (reference sequence). This CDR3 is built from 17 residues. V was trimmed by 0 bases and J by 6 bases, leaving 17 bases between them. With 60 Vbeta and 13 Jbeta primers, the PCR was carried out. Sequencing was performed with immunoSEQ multiplex PCR; in TCRdb, only in-frame clones are kept and a portion is missing. The sample has about 100,000 clones, about 74% seen once. This chain joins TRBV15 and TRBJ2-2, with D possibly TRBD2 on 6 matching bases. This receptor was identified in a male donor in good health and CMV-seropositive. The sample was PBMCs. CDR3 region: CATSRDLTGVVAGELFF. The CDR3 DNA reads TGTGCCACCAGCAGAGATTTAACGGGAGTGGTGGCCGGGGAGCTGTTTTTT.